What follows are 5 T cell receptor beta chains derived from one specimen sequenced in a study of tumor and adjacent non-tumor tissue in lung cancer. The template was RNA from unsorted bulk tissue. TCRbeta libraries were built with three rounds of nested PCR, modified from ARM-PCR. MiXCR was run by TCRdb on the multiplex PCR reads, yielding one entry per CDR3 protein. The profile shows more than 120,000 distinct CDR3 sequences, around two thirds of them singletons. The material sequenced was lung tumor tissue. The receptors derive from a man between 60 and 75 years old with small cell lung cancer.

About this clonotype itself: This sequence may be a read error, since a much larger clone differs from it by one base. The chain has TRBV20-1 and TRBJ2-7; tentative D call: TRBD2 (6 bases). There are 12 residues in the CDR3. The germline gives CDR1 DFQATT, CDR2 SNEGSKA (reference sequence). Here the CDR3 DNA reads TGCTGTGCTAGCGAGCTAGAGAACGAGCAGTACTTC. Residues: CCASELENEQYF.

A remark on this clonotype: With a much larger clone just one base away, this may be a read error. V is TRBV5-1 and J is TRBJ2-6; 10 bases agree with TRBD1. V was pared by 4 bases and J by 6 bases, with 7 bases of the junction left unmatched. The CDR3 is 16 amino acids. Germline CDR1 and CDR2: SGHRS and YFSETQ. Written as DNA, the CDR3 is TGCGCCAGCAGCCTGGACAGGGGGTTTGAGGCCAACGTCCTGACTTTC. Protein: CASSLDRGFEANVLTF.

In its sample, this clonotype was seen many times. This chain joins TRBV11-2 and TRBJ2-7; TRBD2 matches at 12 bases. Germline V CDR1 and CDR2: SGHAT, FQNNGV. This CDR3 comprises 18 residues. The junction had 13 bases not matched to a gene; V was cut back by 0 bases and J by 7 bases. The CDR3 DNA sequence: TGTGCCAGCAGCTTAGAGGGCCCTGCTAGCGGGAGGGCCCCTGAGCAGTACTTC. Translated: CASSLEGPASGRAPEQYF. Full variable domain (outside the CDR3, taken from reference TRBV11-2 and TRBJ2-7): EAGVAQSPRYKIIEKRQSVAFWCNPISGHATLYWYQQILGQGPKLLIQFQNNGVVDDSQLPKDRFSAERLKGVDSTLKIQPAKLEDSAVYLCASSLEGPASGRAPEQYFGPGTRLTVT.

The chain uses TRBV6-5 and TRBJ2-6; 11 bases match TRBD2. V dropped 7 bases and J dropped 2; count of bases not matched to a gene: 4. The CDR3 extends over 16 amino acids. Per germline, CDR1 MNHEY and CDR2 SVGAGI. Here the CDR3 DNA reads TGTGCCAGCAACCGACTAGCGGGGACTGGGGCCAACGTCCTGACTTTC. Protein sequence: CASNRLAGTGANVLTF.

This clonotype was detected a few times. Since a much larger clone is just one base distant, this may be a read error. The genes are TRBV7-9 and TRBJ2-1; TRBD2 aligns across 9 bases. The CDR3 is 15 residues long. Per germline, CDR1 SEHNR and CDR2 FQNEAQ (reference sequence). This CDR3 is CTSSPTSGLNNEQFF. CDR3 bases: TGTACCAGCAGCCCAACTAGCGGGCTTAACAATGAGCAGTTCTTC.